The rows below give T cell receptor beta chains drawn from one sample of a study of human T cells and chemical hapten exposure. TCRdb processed the 5' RACE reads anew with MiXCR; each CDR3 protein has one entry. The data contain about 81,000 distinct CDR3 sequences, roughly 15% of them singletons. These receptors originate from a female donor in good health. Each CDR3 is given with its conserved first and last residue. The D gene is left open where the match is weak. Size tells how often a clone was seen (once, few, many) or the class of an expanded clone, and some rows leave it out.

TGCAGCGTTGCCGACCGAGTCTCCTACGAGCAGTACTTC	CSVADRVSYEQYF	NA	NA	TRBJ2-7	TRBV29-1
TGCAGCGTGGCCGACGAGCGGGGGGGCCGGGATACGCAGTATTTT	CSVADERGGRDTQYF	TRBD2	few	TRBJ2-3	TRBV29-1
TGTGCCAGCAGTGAAGAGGGTTATTACACTGAAGCTTTCTTT	CASSEEGYYTEAFF	NA	NA	TRBJ1-1	TRBV6-1
TGCGCCAGCAGTGAGGCCACGCCGGACTACGAGCAGTACTTC	CASSEATPDYEQYF	NA	few	TRBJ2-7	TRBV10-2
TGTGCCAGCAGTTACTCGAAGGGAGGGTATACGCAGTATTTT	CASSYSKGGYTQYF	TRBD2	many	TRBJ2-3	TRBV6-5
TGCGCCAGCAGCTTGATGCAGGGAGGGACCCAGTACTTC	CASSLMQGGTQYF	NA	few	TRBJ2-5	TRBV5-1
TGTGCCATCAGTGAGTCGTCGACAGATACGCAGTATTTT	CAISESSTDTQYF	NA	NA	TRBJ2-3	TRBV10-3
TGTGCCAGCAGCTTATGGTCGGGTCCCCGCGAACCTTTCTTT	CASSLWSGPREPFF	NA	few	TRBJ1-1	TRBV13
TGCGCCAGCAGCACGGGCGAGGTCCTCACGGGGACTGAAGCTTTCTTT	CASSTGEVLTGTEAFF	NA	NA	TRBJ1-1	TRBV5-1
TGTGCCAGCAGCCAAGAAGGGAACACTGAAGCTTTCTTT	CASSQEGNTEAFF	NA	NA	TRBJ1-1	TRBV3-1
TGCAGTGCTAGTCTTCGGGGAAACTATGGCTACACCTTC	CSASLRGNYGYTF	NA	few	TRBJ1-2	TRBV20-1